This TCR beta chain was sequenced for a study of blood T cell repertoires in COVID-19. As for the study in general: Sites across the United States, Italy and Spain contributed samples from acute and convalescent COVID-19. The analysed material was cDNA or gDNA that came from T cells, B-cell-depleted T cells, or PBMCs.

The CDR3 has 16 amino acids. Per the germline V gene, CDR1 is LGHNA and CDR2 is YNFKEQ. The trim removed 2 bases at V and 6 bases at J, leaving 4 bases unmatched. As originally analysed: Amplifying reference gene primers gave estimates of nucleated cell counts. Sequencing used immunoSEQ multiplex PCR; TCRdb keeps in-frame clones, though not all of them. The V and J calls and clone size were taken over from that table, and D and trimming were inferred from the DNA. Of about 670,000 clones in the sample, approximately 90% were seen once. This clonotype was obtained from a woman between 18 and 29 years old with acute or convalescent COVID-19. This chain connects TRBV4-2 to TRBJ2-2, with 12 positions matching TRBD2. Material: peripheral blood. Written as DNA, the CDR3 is TGTGCCAGCAGCCAACTAGCGGGGGGGCTGGCCGGGGAGCTGTTTTTT. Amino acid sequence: CASSQLAGGLAGELFF.